This T cell receptor (beta chain) was recorded in a study of cytomegalovirus exposure and HLA in healthy donors. Trimming cost V 6 bases and J 0 bases, with 10 bases left between them. This CDR3 has 13 amino acids. CDR1 SGDLS and CDR2 YYNGEE come from the germline V gene. The assay was immunoSEQ multiplex PCR, and TCRdb's table has in-frame clones only and misses some. Of more than 85,000 clones in the sample, 88% are singletons; the top ten hold over 1.3%. Sequenced sample: PBMCs. The clonotype was recovered from a woman under 40 in good health and CMV-seropositive. The V gene is TRBV9, the J gene TRBJ2-7; D not certain. The CDR3 sequence: CASMEMCSYEQYF. For the CDR3, the DNA is TGTGCCAGCATGGAGATGTGCTCCTACGAGCAGTACTTC.